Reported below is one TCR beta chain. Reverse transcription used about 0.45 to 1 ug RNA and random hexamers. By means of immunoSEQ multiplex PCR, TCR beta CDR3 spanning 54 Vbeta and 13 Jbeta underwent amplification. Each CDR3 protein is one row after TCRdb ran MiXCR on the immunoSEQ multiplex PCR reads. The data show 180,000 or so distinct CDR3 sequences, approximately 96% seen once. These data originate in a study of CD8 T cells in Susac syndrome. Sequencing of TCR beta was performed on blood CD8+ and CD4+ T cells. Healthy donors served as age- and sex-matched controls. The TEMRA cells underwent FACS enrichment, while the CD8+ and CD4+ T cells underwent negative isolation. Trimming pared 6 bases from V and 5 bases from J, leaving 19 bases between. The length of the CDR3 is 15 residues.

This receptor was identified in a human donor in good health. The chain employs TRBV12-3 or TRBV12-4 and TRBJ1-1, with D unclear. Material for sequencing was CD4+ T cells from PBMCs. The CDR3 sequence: CASSRRPGIGTEAFF. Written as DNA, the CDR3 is TGTGCCAGCAGCCGGCGGCCGGGTATAGGGACTGAAGCTTTCTTT.